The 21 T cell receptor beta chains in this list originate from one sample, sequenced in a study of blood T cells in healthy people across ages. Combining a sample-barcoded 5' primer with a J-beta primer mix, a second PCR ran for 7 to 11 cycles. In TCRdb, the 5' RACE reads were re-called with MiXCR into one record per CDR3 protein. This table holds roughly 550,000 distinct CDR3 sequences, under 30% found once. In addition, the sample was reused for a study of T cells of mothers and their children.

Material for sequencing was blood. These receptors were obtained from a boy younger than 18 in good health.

The chain's CDR3 is CASSYSKAGLEAFF. The CDR3 nucleotides read TGTGCCAGCAGTTACTCGAAGGCAGGGCTGGAGGCTTTCTTT. This chain uses TRBV6-5 with TRBJ1-1; possibly TRBD1 for D (5 bases). The CDR3 has 14 amino acids. The V end lost 0 bases, the J end lost 11 bases, and 16 bases lay between the germline ends. The germline gives CDR1 MNHEY, CDR2 SVGAGI.

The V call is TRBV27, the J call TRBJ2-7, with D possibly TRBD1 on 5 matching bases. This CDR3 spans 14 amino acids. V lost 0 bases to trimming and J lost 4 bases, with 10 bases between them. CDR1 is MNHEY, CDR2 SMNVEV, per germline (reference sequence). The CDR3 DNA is TGTGCCAGCAGTTTATCGGCAGGGTTTTACGAGCAGTACTTC. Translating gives CASSLSAGFYEQYF.

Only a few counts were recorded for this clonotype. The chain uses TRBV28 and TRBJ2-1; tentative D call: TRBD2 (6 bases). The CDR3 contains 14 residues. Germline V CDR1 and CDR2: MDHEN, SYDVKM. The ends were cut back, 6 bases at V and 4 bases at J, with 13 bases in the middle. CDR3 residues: CASSTRLAYNEQFF. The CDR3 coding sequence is TGTGCCAGCAGCACTAGGCTAGCGTACAATGAGCAGTTCTTC.

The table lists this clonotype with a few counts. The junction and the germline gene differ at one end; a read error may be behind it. The CDR3, as DNA: TGTGCCAGCAGAACCGACTCTTTCACAGATACGCAGTGTTTT. Residues: CASRTDSFTDTQCF. The chain is built from TRBV6-5 and TRBJ2-3; no reliable D call. This CDR3 contains 14 residues. Germline V gives CDR1 MNHEY, CDR2 SVGAGI.

The CDR3 reads CASRGATEAFF. The CDR3 DNA follows: TGTGCCAGCAGGGGGGCCACTGAAGCTTTCTTT. The chain is built from TRBV3-1 and TRBJ1-1, with D maybe TRBD1 (6 bases). The CDR3 runs to 11 residues. Deletions cut 6 bases from V and 4 bases from J, with 6 bases between. CDR1 and CDR2 (germline): LGHDT, YNNKEL (reference sequence).

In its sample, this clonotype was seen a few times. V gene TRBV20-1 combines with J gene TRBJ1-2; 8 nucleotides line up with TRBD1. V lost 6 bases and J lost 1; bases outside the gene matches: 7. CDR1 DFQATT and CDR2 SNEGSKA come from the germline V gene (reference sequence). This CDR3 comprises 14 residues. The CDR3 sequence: CSAKRQGNNYGYTF. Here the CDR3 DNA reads TGCAGTGCAAAACGACAGGGGAATAACTATGGCTACACCTTC.

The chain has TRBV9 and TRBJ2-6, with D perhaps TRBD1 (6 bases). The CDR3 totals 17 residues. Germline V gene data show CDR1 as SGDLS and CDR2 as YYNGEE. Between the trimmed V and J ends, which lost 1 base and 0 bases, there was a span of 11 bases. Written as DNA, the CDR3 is TGTGCCAGCAGCGTACCAGGGGCGGACTCTGGGGCCAACGTCCTGACTTTC. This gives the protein CASSVPGADSGANVLTF.

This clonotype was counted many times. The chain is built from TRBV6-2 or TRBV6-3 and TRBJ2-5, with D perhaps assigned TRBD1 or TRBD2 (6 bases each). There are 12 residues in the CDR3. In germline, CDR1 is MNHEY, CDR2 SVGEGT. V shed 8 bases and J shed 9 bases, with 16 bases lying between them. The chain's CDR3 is CASASAPGAQYF. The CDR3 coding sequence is TGTGCCAGCGCTAGCGCACCAGGGGCCCAGTACTTC.

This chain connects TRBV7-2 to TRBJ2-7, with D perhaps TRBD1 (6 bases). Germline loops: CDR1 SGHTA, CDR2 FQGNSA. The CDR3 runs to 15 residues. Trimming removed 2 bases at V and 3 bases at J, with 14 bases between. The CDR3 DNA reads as TGTGCCAGCAGCTTAAGAGGACAGACAAACTACGAGCAGTACTTC. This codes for CASSLRGQTNYEQYF.

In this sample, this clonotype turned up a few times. The chain's CDR3 is CASSVEVSGSQETQYF. The CDR3 bases are TGTGCCAGCAGCGTAGAGGTTAGCGGGAGCCAAGAGACCCAGTACTTC. V gene TRBV9 combines with J gene TRBJ2-5; 9 bases match TRBD2. The V gene end was trimmed by 0 bases and the J gene end by 1 base; junction bases not matched to a gene: 4. Germline V gene lookup returns CDR1 SGDLS and CDR2 YYNGEE. CDR3 size: 16 residues.

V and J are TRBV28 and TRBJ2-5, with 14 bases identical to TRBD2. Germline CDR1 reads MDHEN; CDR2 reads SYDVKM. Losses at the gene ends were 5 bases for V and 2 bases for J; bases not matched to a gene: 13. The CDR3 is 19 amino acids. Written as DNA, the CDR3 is TGTGCCAGCAGTCCCCGGACTAGCGGGGGGCCACACTTACAAGAGACCCAGTACTTC. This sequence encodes CASSPRTSGGPHLQETQYF.

DNA of the CDR3: TGTGCCAGCAGCACATCACTACTAGCGGGAGGTTTCTCAGATACGCAGTATTTT. Its translation: CASSTSLLAGGFSDTQYF. This rearrangement joins TRBV7-2 to TRBJ2-3; TRBD2 aligns across 12 bases. The CDR3 spans 18 residues. V lost 5 bases to trimming and J lost 4 bases; unmatched junction nucleotides: 13. Germline values: CDR1 SGHTA, CDR2 FQGNSA. Variable domain in full (rest from reference TRBV7-2 and TRBJ2-3): GAGVSQSPSNKVTEKGKDVELRCDPISGHTALYWYRQSLGQGLEFLIYFQGNSAPDKSGLPSDRFSAERTGGSVSTLTIQRTQQEDSAVYLCASSTSLLAGGFSDTQYFGPGTRLTVL.

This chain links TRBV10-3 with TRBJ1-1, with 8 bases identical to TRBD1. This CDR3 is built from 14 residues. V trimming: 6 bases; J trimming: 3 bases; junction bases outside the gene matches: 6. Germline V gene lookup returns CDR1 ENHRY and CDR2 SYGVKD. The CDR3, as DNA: TGTGCCATCAGAGGACAGGGCTCTTACACTGAAGCTTTCTTT. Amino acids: CAIRGQGSYTEAFF.

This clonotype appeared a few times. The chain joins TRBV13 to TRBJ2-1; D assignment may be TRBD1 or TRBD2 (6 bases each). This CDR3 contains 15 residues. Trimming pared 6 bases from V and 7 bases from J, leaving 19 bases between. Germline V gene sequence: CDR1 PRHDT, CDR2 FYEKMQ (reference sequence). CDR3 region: CASRPRIKGGNEQFF. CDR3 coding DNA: TGTGCCAGCAGACCCCGGATCAAGGGGGGTAATGAGCAGTTCTTC.

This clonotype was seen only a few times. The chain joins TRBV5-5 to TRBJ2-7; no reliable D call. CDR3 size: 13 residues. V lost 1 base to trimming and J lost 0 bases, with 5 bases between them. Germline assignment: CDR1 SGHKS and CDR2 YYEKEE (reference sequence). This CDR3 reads CASSLTLSYEQYF. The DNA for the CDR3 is TGTGCCAGCAGCTTGACTCTCTCCTACGAGCAGTACTTC.

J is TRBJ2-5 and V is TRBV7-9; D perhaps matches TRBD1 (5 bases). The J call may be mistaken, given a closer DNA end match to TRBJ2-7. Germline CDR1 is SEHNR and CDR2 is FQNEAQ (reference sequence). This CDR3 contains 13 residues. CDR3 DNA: TGTGCCAGCAGCTTAGCGGGCAGGGTCGAGCAGTACTTC. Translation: CASSLAGRVEQYF.

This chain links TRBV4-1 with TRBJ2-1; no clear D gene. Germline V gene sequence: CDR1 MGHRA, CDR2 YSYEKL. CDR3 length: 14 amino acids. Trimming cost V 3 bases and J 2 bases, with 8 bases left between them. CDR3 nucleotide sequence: TGCGCCAGCAGCCAGGACGGCACCTACAATGAGCAGTTCTTC. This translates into CASSQDGTYNEQFF.

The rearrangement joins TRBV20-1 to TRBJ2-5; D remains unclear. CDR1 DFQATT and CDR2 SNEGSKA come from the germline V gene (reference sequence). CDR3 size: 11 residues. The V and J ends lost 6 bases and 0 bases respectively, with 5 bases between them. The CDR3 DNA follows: TGCAGTGCCCAGCACCAAGAGACCCAGTACTTC. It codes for CSAQHQETQYF.

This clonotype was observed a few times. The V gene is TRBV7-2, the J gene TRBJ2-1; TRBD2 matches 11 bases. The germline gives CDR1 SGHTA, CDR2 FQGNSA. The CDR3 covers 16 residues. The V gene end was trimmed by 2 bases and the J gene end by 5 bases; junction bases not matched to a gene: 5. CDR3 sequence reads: CASSLSSGRADNEQFF. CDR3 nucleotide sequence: TGTGCCAGCAGCTTAAGTAGCGGGAGGGCCGACAATGAGCAGTTCTTC. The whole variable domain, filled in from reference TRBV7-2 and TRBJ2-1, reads GAGVSQSPSNKVTEKGKDVELRCDPISGHTALYWYRQSLGQGLEFLIYFQGNSAPDKSGLPSDRFSAERTGGSVSTLTIQRTQQEDSAVYLCASSLSSGRADNEQFFGPGTRLTVL.

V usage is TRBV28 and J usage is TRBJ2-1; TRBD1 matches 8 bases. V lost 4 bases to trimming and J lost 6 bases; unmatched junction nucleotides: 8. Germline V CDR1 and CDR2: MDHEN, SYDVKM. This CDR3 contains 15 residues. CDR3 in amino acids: CASSYGQGLGNEQFF. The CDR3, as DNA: TGTGCCAGCAGTTACGGACAGGGTCTGGGCAATGAGCAGTTCTTC.

The CDR3 DNA follows: TGTGCCAGCAGCCTCTATACTAGCGGGATTGATTACGAGCAGTACTTC. This codes for CASSLYTSGIDYEQYF. The chain has TRBV7-2 and TRBJ2-5; the match to TRBD2 covers 10 bases. The better agreement between TRBJ2-7 and the DNA end casts doubt on the J call. This CDR3 region has 16 residues. CDR1 SGHTA and CDR2 FQGNSA come from the germline V gene.